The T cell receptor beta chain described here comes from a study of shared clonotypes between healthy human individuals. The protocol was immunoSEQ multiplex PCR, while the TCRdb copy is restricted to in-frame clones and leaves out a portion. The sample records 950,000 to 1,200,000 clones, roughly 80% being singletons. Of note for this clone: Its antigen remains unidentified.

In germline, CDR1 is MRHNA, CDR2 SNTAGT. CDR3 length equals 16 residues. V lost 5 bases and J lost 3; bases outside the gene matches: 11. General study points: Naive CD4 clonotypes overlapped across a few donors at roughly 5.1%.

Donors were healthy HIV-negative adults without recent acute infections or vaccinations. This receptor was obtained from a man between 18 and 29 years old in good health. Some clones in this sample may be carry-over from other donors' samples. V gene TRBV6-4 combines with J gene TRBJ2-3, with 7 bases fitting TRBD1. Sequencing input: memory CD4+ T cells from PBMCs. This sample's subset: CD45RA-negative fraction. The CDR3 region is CASSRESSRGTDTQYF. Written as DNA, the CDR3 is TGTGCCAGCAGTCGAGAATCTAGCAGGGGGACAGATACGCAGTATTTT.